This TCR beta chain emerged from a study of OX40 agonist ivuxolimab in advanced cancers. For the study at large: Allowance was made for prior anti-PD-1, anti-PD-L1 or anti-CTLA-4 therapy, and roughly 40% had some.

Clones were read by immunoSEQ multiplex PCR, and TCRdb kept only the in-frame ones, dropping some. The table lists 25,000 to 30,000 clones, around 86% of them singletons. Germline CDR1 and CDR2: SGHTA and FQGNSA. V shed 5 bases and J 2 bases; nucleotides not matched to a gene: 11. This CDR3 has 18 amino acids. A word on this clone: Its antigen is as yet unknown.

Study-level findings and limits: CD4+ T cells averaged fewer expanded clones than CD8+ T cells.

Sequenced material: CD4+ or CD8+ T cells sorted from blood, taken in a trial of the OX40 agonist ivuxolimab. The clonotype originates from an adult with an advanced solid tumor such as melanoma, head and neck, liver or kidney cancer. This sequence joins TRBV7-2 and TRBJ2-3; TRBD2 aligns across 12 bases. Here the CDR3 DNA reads TGTGCCAGCAGCCTACAACTAGCGGGGGGCGAATTCACAGATACGCAGTATTTT. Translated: CASSLQLAGGEFTDTQYF.